Sequencing of this TCR beta chain was carried out in a study of cytomegalovirus exposure and HLA in healthy donors. Study results and limitations: Many donors shared some public TCRs, even though most TCR sequences were rare. More clonal expansion characterized HLA-associated TCR beta chains than equally common others in a later analysis.

The germline gives CDR1 SGHTA, CDR2 FQGTGA. With V trimmed by 2 bases and J by 4 bases, 3 bases remained unmatched. This CDR3 has 15 amino acids. In regard to this clone: The antigen is undetermined.

The PCR contained 60 Vbeta and 13 Jbeta primers. Data came from immunoSEQ multiplex PCR; TCRdb stores just in-frame clones and leaves some out. This sample has roughly 190,000 clones, with around 75% found just once. Sampled while nominally healthy, donors likely had unrecorded immune exposures. This sequence joins TRBV7-3 and TRBJ2-1; 9 bases fit TRBD2. The source of this sequence is a woman in her 50s in good health and CMV-seronegative. The sequencing input was PBMCs. CDR3 nucleotides: TGTGCCAGCAGCTTAGGGCGGGGGGGATACAATGAGCAGTTCTTC. Amino acid sequence: CASSLGRGGYNEQFF.